Following are 2 T cell receptor beta chains from one sample sequenced in a study of blood T cell repertoires in COVID-19 (dated by TCRdb to the early 2020s). The library came from the immunoSEQ multiplex PCR assay. TCRdb re-hosts the immuneACCESS table, in-frame sequences only. Its copies lack some clones; in the studies checked, an unresolved V gene accounts for under half of them, and the cause for the rest is not known. Present in this sample are 150,000 to 200,000 clones, around four fifths of which were seen just once. In total, the top ten clones hold about 10% of the sample. The sample taken for sequencing was peripheral blood. The receptors come from a woman over 75 with active or convalescent COVID-19.

The CDR3 DNA reads TGCGCCAGCAGTTCAGGGGAGACGGGTCAGCCCCAGCATTTT. This sequence encodes CASSSGETGQPQHF. V and J are TRBV10-1 and TRBJ1-5; TRBD1 might be the D (6 bases). In germline, CDR1 is WNHNN, CDR2 SYGVQD (reference sequence). The CDR3 runs 14 residues. V was shortened by 5 bases and J by 6 bases, with 14 bases between the two germline ends.

The V gene is TRBV9, the J gene TRBJ2-3; TRBD1 is a possible D gene (5 bases). This CDR3 has 16 amino acids. Germline-derived CDR1 and CDR2 are SGDLS and YYNGEE. The V end lost 0 bases, the J end lost 2 bases, and 13 bases lay between the germline ends. CDR3: CASSVVQGMNTDTQYF. Here the CDR3 DNA reads TGTGCCAGCAGCGTAGTGCAGGGAATGAACACAGATACGCAGTATTTT. The full variable domain, completed using reference TRBV9 and TRBJ2-3, is DSGVTQTPKHLITATGQRVTLRCSPRSGDLSVYWYQQSLDQGLQFLIQYYNGEERAKGNILERFSAQQFPDLHSELNLSSLELGDSALYFCASSVVQGMNTDTQYFGPGTRLTVL.